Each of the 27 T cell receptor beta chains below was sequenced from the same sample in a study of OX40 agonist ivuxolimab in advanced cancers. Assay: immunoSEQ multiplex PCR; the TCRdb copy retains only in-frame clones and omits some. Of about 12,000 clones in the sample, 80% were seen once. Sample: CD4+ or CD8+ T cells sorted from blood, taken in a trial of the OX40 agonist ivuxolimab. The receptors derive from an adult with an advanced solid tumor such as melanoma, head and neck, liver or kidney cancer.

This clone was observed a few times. In DNA form, the CDR3 reads TGTGCCACCATCCGGGAGGTAACCATGAACACTGAAGCTTTCTTT. Translated, it gives CATIREVTMNTEAFF. The chain couples TRBV15 to TRBJ1-1; D gene uncertain. V dropped 7 bases and J dropped 0 bases, with 15 bases sitting between them. Germline CDR1 LNHNV, CDR2 YYDKDF (reference sequence). This CDR3 spans 15 amino acids. Drawing the rest from reference TRBV15 and TRBJ1-1, the complete variable domain is DAMVIQNPRYQVTQFGKPVTLSCSQTLNHNVMYWYQQKSSQAPKLLFHYYDKDFNNEADTPDNFQSRRPNTSFCFLDIRSPGLGDTAMYLCATIREVTMNTEAFFGQGTRLTVV.

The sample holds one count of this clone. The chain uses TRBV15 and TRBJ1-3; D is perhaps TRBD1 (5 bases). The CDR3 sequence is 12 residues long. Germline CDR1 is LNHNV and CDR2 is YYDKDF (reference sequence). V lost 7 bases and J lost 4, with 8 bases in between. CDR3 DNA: TGTGCCACCAAGGACAAGGGAAACACCATATATTTT. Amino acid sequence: CATKDKGNTIYF.

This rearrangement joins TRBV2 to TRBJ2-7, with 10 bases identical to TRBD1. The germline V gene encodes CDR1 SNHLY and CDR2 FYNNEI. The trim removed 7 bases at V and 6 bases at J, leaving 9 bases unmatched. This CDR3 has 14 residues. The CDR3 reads CASIDGTGDSEQYF. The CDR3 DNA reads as TGTGCCAGCATCGATGGGACAGGGGATAGCGAGCAGTACTTC.

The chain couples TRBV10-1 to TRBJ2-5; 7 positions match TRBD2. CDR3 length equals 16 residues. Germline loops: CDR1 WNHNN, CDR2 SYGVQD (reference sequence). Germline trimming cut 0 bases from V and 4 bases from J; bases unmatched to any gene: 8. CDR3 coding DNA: TGCGCCAGCAGTGAGTCTCCGTCGGGGAGGGGAGAGACCCAGTACTTC. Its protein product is CASSESPSGRGETQYF.

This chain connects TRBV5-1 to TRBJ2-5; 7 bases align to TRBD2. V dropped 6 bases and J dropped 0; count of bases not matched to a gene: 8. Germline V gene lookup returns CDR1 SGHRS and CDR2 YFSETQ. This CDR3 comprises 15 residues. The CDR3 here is CASKRLADYQETQYF. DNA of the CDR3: TGCGCCAGCAAGCGACTAGCCGATTACCAAGAGACCCAGTACTTC.

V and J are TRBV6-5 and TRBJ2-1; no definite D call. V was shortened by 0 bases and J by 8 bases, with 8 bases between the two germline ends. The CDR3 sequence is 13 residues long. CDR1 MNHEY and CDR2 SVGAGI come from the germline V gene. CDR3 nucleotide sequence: TGTGCCAGCAGTTACTCGGGTCTGGATGAGCAGTTCTTC. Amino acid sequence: CASSYSGLDEQFF.

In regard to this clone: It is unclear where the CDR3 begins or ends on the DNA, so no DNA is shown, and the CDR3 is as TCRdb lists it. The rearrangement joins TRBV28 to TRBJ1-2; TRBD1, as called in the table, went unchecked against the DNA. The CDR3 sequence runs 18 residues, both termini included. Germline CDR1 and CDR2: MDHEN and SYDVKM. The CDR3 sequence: CASILGRTGGPAFYGYTF.

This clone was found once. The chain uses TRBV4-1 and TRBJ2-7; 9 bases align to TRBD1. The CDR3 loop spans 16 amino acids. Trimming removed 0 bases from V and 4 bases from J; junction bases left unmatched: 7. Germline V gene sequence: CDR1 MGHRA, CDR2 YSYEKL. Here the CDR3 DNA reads TGCGCCAGCAGCCAAGATGGGACAGGGTCTTTTTACGAGCAGTACTTC. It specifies CASSQDGTGSFYEQYF.

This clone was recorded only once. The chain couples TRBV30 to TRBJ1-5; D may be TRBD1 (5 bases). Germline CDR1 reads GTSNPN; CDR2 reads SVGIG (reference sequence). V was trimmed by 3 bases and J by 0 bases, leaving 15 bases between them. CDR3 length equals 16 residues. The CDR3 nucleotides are TGTGCCTGGAGGTCAGACAGCGACAATAGCAATCAGCCCCAGCATTTT. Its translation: CAWRSDSDNSNQPQHF.

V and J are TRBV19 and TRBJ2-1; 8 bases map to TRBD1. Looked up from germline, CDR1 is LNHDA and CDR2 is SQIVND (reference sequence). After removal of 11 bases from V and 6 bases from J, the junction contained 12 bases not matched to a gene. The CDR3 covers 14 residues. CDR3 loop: CACGTAGGINEQFF. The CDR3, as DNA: TGTGCCTGTGGAACAGCAGGGGGCATCAATGAGCAGTTCTTC.

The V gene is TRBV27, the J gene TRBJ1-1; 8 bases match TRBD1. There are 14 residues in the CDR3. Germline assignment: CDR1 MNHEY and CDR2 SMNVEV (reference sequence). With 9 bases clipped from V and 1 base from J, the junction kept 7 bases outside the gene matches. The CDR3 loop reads CASMRTGTNTEAFF. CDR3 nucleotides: TGTGCCAGTATGAGGACAGGGACGAACACTGAAGCTTTCTTT.

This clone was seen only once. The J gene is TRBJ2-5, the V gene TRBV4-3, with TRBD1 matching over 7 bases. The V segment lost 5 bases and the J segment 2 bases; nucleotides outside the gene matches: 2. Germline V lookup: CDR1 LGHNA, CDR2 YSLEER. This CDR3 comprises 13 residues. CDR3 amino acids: CASSKGQQETQYF. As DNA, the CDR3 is TGCGCCAGCAGCAAGGGACAGCAAGAGACCCAGTACTTC.

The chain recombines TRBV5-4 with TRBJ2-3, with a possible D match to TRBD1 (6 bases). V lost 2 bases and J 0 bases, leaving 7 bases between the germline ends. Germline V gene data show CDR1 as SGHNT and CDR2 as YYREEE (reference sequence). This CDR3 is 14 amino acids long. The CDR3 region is CASSLQGSTDTQYF. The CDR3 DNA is TGTGCCAGCAGCTTACAGGGTAGCACAGATACGCAGTATTTT.

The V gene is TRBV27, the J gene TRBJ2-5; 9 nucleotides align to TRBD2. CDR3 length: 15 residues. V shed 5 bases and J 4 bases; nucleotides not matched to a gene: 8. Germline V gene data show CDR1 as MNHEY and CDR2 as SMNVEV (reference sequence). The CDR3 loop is CASSQTSGGPETQYF. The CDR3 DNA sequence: TGTGCCAGCAGTCAGACTAGCGGAGGCCCAGAGACCCAGTACTTC.

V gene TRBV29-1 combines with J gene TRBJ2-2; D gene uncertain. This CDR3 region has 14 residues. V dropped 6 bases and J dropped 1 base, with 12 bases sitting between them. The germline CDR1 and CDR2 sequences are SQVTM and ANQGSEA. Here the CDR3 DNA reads TGCAGCGTCAAGACAAGCTGGAACACCGGGGAGCTGTTTTTT. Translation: CSVKTSWNTGELFF.

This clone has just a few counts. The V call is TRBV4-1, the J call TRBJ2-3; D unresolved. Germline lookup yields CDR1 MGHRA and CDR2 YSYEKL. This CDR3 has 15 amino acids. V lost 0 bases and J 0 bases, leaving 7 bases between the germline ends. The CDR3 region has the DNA TGCGCCAGCAGCCAAGATCTTGACAGCACAGATACGCAGTATTTT. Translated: CASSQDLDSTDTQYF.

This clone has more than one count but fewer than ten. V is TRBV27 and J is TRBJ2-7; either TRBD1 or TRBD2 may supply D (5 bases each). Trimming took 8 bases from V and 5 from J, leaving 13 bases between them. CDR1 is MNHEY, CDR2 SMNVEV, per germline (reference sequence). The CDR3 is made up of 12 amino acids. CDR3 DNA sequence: TGTGCCAGCGCCTCCGGGACCAACGAGCAGTACTTC. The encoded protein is CASASGTNEQYF.

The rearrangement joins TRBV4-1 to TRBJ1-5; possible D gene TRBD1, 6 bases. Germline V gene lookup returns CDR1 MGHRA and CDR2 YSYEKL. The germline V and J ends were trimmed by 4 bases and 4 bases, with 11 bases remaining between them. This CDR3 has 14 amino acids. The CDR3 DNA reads TGCGCCAGCAGCCTGGACAGACAGAATCAGCCCCAGCATTTT. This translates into CASSLDRQNQPQHF.

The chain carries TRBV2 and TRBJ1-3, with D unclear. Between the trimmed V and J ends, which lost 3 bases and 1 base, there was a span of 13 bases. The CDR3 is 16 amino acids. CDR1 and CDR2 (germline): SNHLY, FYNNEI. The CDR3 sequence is CASSDDGVLSGNTIYF. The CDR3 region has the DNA TGTGCCAGCAGTGACGACGGGGTATTATCTGGAAACACCATATATTTT.

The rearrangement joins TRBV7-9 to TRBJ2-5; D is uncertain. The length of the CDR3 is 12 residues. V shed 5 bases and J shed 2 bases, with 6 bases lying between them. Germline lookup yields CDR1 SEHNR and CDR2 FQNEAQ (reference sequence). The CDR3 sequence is CASSPTQETQYF. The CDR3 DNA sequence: TGTGCCAGCAGCCCAACTCAAGAGACCCAGTACTTC.

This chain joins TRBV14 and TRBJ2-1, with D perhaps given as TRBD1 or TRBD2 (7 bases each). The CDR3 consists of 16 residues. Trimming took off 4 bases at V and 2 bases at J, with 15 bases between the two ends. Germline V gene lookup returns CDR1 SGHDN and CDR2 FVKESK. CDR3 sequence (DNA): TGTGCCAGCAGCCCCCAGGGGGGGGTACCCTACAATGAGCAGTTCTTC. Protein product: CASSPQGGVPYNEQFF. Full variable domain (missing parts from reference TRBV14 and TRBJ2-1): EAGVTQFPSHSVIEKGQTVTLRCDPISGHDNLYWYRRVMGKEIKFLLHFVKESKQDESGMPNNRFLAERTGGTYSTLKVQPAELEDSGVYFCASSPQGGVPYNEQFFGPGTRLTVL.

The CDR3 DNA is TGTGCCTGGAGTACCCTCACAGTATCCTATGGCTACACCTTC. Translating gives CAWSTLTVSYGYTF. V gene TRBV30 combines with J gene TRBJ1-2; D is ambiguous. The CDR3 has 14 residues. CDR1 and CDR2 from the germline V gene are GTSNPN and SVGIG (reference sequence). V was cut by 2 bases and J by 4 bases, with 14 bases left in between.

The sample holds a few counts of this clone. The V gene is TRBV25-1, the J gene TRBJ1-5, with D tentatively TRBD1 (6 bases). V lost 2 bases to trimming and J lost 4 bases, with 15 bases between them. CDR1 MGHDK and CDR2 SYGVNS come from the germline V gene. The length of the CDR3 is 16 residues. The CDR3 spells CASSEAGGWGNQPQHF. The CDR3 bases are TGTGCCAGCAGTGAAGCGGGGGGCTGGGGTAATCAGCCCCAGCATTTT.

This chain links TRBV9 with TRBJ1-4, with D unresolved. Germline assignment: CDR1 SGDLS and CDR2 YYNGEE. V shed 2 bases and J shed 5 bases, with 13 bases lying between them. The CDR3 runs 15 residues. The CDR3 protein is CASSVGFGVNEKLFF. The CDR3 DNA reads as TGTGCCAGCAGCGTTGGATTTGGGGTGAATGAAAAACTGTTTTTT.

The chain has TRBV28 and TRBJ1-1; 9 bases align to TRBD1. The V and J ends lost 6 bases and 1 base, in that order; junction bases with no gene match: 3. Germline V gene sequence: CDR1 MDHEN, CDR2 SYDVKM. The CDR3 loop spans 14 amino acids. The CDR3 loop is CASSLQGANTEAFF. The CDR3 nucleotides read TGTGCCAGCAGCTTACAGGGGGCGAACACTGAAGCTTTCTTT.

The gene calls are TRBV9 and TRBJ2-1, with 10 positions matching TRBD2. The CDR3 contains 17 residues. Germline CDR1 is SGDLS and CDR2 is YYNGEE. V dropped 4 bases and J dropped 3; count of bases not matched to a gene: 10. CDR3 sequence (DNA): TGTGCCAGCAGCATCTCAAAGCTAGCGGGAGACTACAATGAGCAGTTCTTC. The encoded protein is CASSISKLAGDYNEQFF.

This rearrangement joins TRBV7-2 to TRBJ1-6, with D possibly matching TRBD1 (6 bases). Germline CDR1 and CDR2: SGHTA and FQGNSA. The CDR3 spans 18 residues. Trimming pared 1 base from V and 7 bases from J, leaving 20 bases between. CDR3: CASSLVSAGAFENSPLHF. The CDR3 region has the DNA TGTGCCAGCAGCTTAGTGTCCGCAGGGGCCTTTGAAAATTCACCCCTCCACTTT.